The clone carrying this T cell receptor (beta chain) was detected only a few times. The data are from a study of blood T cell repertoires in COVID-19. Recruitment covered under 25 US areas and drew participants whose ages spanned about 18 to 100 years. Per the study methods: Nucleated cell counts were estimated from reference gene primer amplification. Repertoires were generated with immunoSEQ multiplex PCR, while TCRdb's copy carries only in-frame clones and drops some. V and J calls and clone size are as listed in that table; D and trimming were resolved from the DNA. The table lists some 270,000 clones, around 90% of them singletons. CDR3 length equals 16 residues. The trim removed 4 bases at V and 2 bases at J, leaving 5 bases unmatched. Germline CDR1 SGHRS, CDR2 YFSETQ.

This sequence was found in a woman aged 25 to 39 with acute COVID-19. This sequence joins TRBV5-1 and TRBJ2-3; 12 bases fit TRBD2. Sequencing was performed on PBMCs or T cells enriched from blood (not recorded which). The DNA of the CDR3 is TGCGCCAGCAGCCCCGGGACTAGCGGGTACACAGATACGCAGTATTTT. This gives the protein CASSPGTSGYTDTQYF.